This T cell receptor beta chain stems from a study of tissue T cells after allogeneic stem cell transplantation. Study-wide results and caveats: Anatomically similar tissues had similar TCR repertoires within each patient.

Profiling relied on immunoSEQ multiplex PCR, and the TCRdb table lists in-frame clones only, not all of them. The sample records 6,000 to 8,500 clones, 45% to 65% being singletons. This CDR3 has 13 residues. Germline CDR1 and CDR2: SGHSA and FRNQAP. V was shortened by 1 base and J by 5 bases, with 6 bases between the two germline ends. Time point reported: mouse harvest day 7 after allogeneic transplant. Mouse grafts combined 10^7 T-cell-depleted bone marrow cells with 10^6 splenic CD5+ T cells. The table lists this clone with a few counts. The antigen remains unidentified. Genes here carry mouse names. The CDR3 goes on 1 residue after the read ends, and that part is filled in from the germline J gene.

The V and J genes are TRBV16 and TRBJ2-1; D perhaps matches TRBD1 (5 bases). This TCR was sampled from a female BALB/c mouse given C57BL/6 T cells with graft-versus-host disease after an allogeneic hematopoietic cell transplant. The material sequenced was lymph node tissue. The CDR3 reads CASSLADNAEQFF. The CDR3 bases that were read are TGTGCAAGCAGCTTAGCGGACAATGCTGAGCAGTTC.